This is a list of T cell receptor beta chains from one sample in a study of blood T cell repertoires in COVID-19. Some clones are missing from TCRdb's copy, which holds only in-frame ones; the method was immunoSEQ multiplex PCR. The data hold about 300,000 clones, with around 85% observed a single time. Material: PBMCs or T cells enriched from blood (not recorded which). The receptors were gathered from a man aged 25 to 40 who had recovered from COVID-19. Both conserved end residues are part of each CDR3. D genes are given only for firm matches. The size field is filled for only some rows; it gives once, few, many or a size class.

j_gene,len,abundance,d_gene,v_gene,CDR3aa,CDR3nt
TRBJ1-2,15,NA,TRBD1,TRBV7-2,CASSLRPGQLYGYTF,TGTGCCAGCAGCTTGCGTCCGGGACAGCTCTATGGCTACACCTTC
TRBJ1-2,14,NA,TRBD1,TRBV6-5,CASSPQGNNYGYTF,TGTGCCAGCAGCCCACAGGGGAATAACTATGGCTACACCTTC
TRBJ1-1,16,once,TRBD1,TRBV5-5,CASSSKGQGMNTEAFF,TGTGCCAGCAGCTCAAAGGGACAGGGGATGAACACTGAAGCTTTCTTT
TRBJ2-7,15,few,TRBD1,TRBV4-3,CASSEVRDRLYEQYF,TGCGCCAGCAGCGAAGTCCGGGACAGGCTCTACGAGCAGTACTTC
TRBJ1-2,18,NA,NA,TRBV12-5,CASAPTHRKGGHHYGYTF,TGTGCTAGTGCCCCAACCCACAGAAAAGGAGGTCACCACTATGGCTACACCTTC
TRBJ2-1,14,NA,TRBD2,TRBV5-5,CASSLEGLANEQFF,TGTGCCAGCAGCCTAGAGGGACTAGCTAACGAGCAGTTCTTC
TRBJ2-1,16,few,NA,TRBV7-9,CASSLDSGRTYNEQFF,TGTGCCAGCAGCTTAGACAGTGGCAGGACCTACAATGAGCAGTTCTTC
TRBJ2-7,15,few,NA,TRBV4-1,CASSYGDSTLYEQYF,TGCGCCAGCAGCTACGGGGACTCCACCCTCTACGAGCAGTACTTC
TRBJ2-7,15,NA,NA,TRBV4-3,CASSQAAGSTYEQYF,TGCGCCAGCAGCCAGGCCGCCGGGTCCACCTACGAGCAGTACTTC
TRBJ1-1,15,NA,TRBD1,TRBV19,CASRREDRENTEAFF,TGTGCCAGCCGACGGGAGGACAGGGAGAACACTGAAGCTTTCTTT
TRBJ1-3,16,NA,NA,TRBV4-2,CASSQEIRESGNTIYF,TGTGCCAGCAGCCAAGAGATCCGGGAATCTGGAAACACCATATATTTT
TRBJ1-5,15,NA,NA,TRBV15,CATSRLGGDNQPQHF,TGTGCCACCAGCAGGTTAGGGGGTGACAATCAGCCCCAGCATTTT
TRBJ1-3,16,NA,TRBD1,TRBV19,CASSPKGQSRGNTIYF,TGTGCCAGTAGTCCGAAGGGACAGTCGAGAGGAAACACCATATATTTT